These T cell receptor beta chains were read from a single sample in a study of T cells in Graves' hyperthyroidism and ophthalmopathy. One entry per CDR3 protein results from TCRdb running MiXCR on the multiplex PCR reads. The sample shows hundreds of thousands of distinct CDR3 sequences, about 15% of them seen only once. Sequencing was performed on blood. The receptors shown here come from a middle-aged woman with Graves' ophthalmopathy. Both conserved end residues are part of each CDR3. The D gene is left open where the match is weak. Size values are once, few and many counts, or a class for expanded clones, and some rows have none.

TRBV4-2	-	TRBJ2-2	-	TGTGCCAGCAGCCAAACATTTGGGGTGACCGGGGAGCTGTTTTTT	CASSQTFGVTGELFF
TRBV6-1	-	TRBJ2-7	TRBD1	TGTGCCAGCAGTGAAGCCGAGGGGGACAGGGGGACCTACGAGCAGTACTTC	CASSEAEGDRGTYEQYF
TRBV6-2/TRBV6-3	many	TRBJ2-7	TRBD1	TGTGCCAGCACCGACAGGGGGATCTACGAGCAGTACTTC	CASTDRGIYEQYF
TRBV12-3/TRBV12-4	many	TRBJ2-5	TRBD1	TGTGCCAGCACCACAGGGGGCGTTTTGAAGACCCAGTACTTC	CASTTGGVLKTQYF
TRBV4-3	-	TRBJ2-2	-	TGCGCCAGCAGCCAAGAAGGGGTAGGGAGCACCGGGGAGCTGTTTTTT	CASSQEGVGSTGELFF
TRBV28	many	TRBJ1-1	-	TGTGCCAGCAGTTTACAGGGGCTTGAAGCTTTCTTT	CASSLQGLEAFF
TRBV6-5	few	TRBJ1-6	-	TGTGCCAGCAGCTTACAGGGTTCGGATTCACCCCTCCACTTT	CASSLQGSDSPLHF
TRBV24-1	few	TRBJ2-7	TRBD1	TGTGCCACCAGTGAATCGGGGACAGCAACCTACGAGCAGTACTTC	CATSESGTATYEQYF
TRBV20-1	many	TRBJ1-5	-	TGCAGTGTCACGGACCGCTTCGGCCAGCCCCAGCATTTT	CSVTDRFGQPQHF
TRBV28	few	TRBJ2-5	-	TGTGCCAGCCTTGGCATCCGACAAGAGACCCAGTACTTC	CASLGIRQETQYF
TRBV6-2/TRBV6-3	many	TRBJ1-1	TRBD1	TGTGCCAGCAGTTATTTAAAGGCGGGACAGACTCCGAACACTGAAGCTTTCTTT	CASSYLKAGQTPNTEAFF
TRBV19	few	TRBJ1-1	TRBD1	TGTGCCAGTAGTATAGGGTACAGGGGAATCATGAACACTGAAGCTTTCTTT	CASSIGYRGIMNTEAFF
TRBV6-1	many	TRBJ2-1	-	TGTGCCAGCAGTGCAGGCGCCTGGGAGCAGTTCTTC	CASSAGAWEQFF
TRBV2	many	TRBJ2-7	-	TGTGCCAGCGGCCGGGACCCATACGAGCAGTACTTC	CASGRDPYEQYF
TRBV7-2	-	TRBJ1-1	-	TGTGCCAGCAGCGACTCGGGACACCTGAACACTGAAGCTTTCTTT	CASSDSGHLNTEAFF
TRBV9	many	TRBJ2-5	-	TGTGCCAGCAGCGGAGGAGGGGGAATAGAGACCCAGTACTTC	CASSGGGGIETQYF
TRBV11-2	-	TRBJ2-5	TRBD2	TGTGCCAGCAGCTTAAATTTAGCGGGACAAGAGACCCAGTACTTC	CASSLNLAGQETQYF
TRBV5-4	-	TRBJ2-7	TRBD1	TGTGCCAGCAGCCAATCGACAGGGATCTACGAGCAGTACTTC	CASSQSTGIYEQYF
TRBV27	-	TRBJ2-5	TRBD1	TGTGCCAGCAACCGACAGGGCTCCGTGGAGACCCAGTACTTC	CASNRQGSVETQYF
TRBV4-1	many	TRBJ2-5	-	TGCGCCAGCAGCCAAGATCCGGACTCTCGGACCCAGTACTTC	CASSQDPDSRTQYF
TRBV28	few	TRBJ2-7	-	TGTGCCAGCATGACTCCCGGGGTGGGTGGCGACGAGCAGTACTTC	CASMTPGVGGDEQYF
TRBV5-1	-	TRBJ2-7	TRBD1	TGCGCCAGCAGCTTGGAAGGGACAGCCGACGAGCAGTACTTC	CASSLEGTADEQYF
TRBV15	many	TRBJ1-1	TRBD1	TGTGCCACCAGCAGAACCAGGGGGACCACTGAAGCTTTCTTT	CATSRTRGTTEAFF
TRBV4-3	few	TRBJ2-2	-	TGCGCCAGCAGCCAAGATTTAGAGGGCACCGGGGAGCTGTTTTTT	CASSQDLEGTGELFF
TRBV7-2	-	TRBJ2-7	TRBD2	TGTGCCAGCAGCTTCGCTAGCGGGAGAGCCGAGCAGTACTTC	CASSFASGRAEQYF
TRBV5-1	many	TRBJ1-1	-	TGCGCCAGCAGCTGGAGGGTGAACACTGAAGCTTTCTTT	CASSWRVNTEAFF